This T cell receptor (beta chain) was documented in a study of cytomegalovirus exposure and HLA in healthy donors. Study results and limitations: Most TCR sequences were rare, but some public TCRs occurred in many donors. As confirmed in vitro, a few CMV-associated chains were specific for CMV antigens. Listed as cytomegalovirus-associated were 150 to 200 TCR beta chains. Sequencing likely generated an artifact that appeared as a cluster of highly shared sequence variants.

With 60 Vbeta and 13 Jbeta primers, the PCR was carried out. Clones were read by immunoSEQ multiplex PCR, and TCRdb kept only the in-frame ones, dropping some. The top ten hold approximately 0.71% of the sample, which has about 220,000 clones, around four fifths seen once. Points on this clone: Its antigen is not identified.

The CDR3 covers 11 residues. Germline V gene sequence: CDR1 LGHNT, CDR2 FRNRAP. The genes are TRBV12-5 and TRBJ2-1, with no clear D. The sequenced sample consisted of PBMCs. This clonotype was sampled from a boy aged 2-9 years in good health and CMV-seronegative. CDR3 bases: TGTGCCCCTACCTGGGCGAATGAGCAGTTCTTC. Residues: CAPTWANEQFF.